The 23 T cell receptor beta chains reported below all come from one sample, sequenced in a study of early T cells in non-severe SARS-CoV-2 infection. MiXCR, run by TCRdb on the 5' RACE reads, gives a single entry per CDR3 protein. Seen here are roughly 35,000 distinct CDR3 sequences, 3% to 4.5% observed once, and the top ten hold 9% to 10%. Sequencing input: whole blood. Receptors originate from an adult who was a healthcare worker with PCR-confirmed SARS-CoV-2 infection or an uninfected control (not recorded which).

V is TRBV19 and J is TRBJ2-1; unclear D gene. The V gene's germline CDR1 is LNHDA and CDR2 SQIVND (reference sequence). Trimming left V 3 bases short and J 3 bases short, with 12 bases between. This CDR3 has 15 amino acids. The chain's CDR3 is CASSISGGGYNEQFF. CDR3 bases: TGTGCCAGTAGTATTTCTGGCGGCGGCTACAATGAGCAGTTCTTC.

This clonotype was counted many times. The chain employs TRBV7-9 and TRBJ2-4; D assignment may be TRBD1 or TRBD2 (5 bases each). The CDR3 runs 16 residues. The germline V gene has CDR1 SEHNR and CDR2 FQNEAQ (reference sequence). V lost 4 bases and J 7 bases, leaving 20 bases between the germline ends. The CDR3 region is CASSYEIGGPGNIQYF. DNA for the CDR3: TGTGCCAGCAGCTACGAAATTGGGGGACCGGGCAACATTCAGTACTTC.

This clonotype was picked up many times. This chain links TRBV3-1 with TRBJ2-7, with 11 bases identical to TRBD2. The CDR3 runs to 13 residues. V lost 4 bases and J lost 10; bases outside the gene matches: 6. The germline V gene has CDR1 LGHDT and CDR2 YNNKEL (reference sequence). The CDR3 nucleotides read TGTGCCAGCAGCCCGACTAGCGGGAAAGTACAGTACTTC. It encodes CASSPTSGKVQYF.

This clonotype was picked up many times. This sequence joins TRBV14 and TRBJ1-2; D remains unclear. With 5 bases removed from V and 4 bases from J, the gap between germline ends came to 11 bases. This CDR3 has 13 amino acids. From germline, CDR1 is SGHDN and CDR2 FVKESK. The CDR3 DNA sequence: TGTGCCAGCAGCGTGGTTGTTAGCTATGGCTACACCTTC. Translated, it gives CASSVVVSYGYTF. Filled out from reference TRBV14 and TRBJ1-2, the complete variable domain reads EAGVTQFPSHSVIEKGQTVTLRCDPISGHDNLYWYRRVMGKEIKFLLHFVKESKQDESGMPNNRFLAERTGGTYSTLKVQPAELEDSGVYFCASSVVVSYGYTFGSGTRLTVV.

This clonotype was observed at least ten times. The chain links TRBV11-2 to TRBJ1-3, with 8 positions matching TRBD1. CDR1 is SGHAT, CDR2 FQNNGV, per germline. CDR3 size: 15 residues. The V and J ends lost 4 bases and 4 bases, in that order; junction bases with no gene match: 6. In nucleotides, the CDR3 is TGTGCCAGCAGCTCAGGACAGGGTCCCGGAAACACCATATATTTT. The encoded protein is CASSSGQGPGNTIYF. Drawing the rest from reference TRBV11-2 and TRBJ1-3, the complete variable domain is EAGVAQSPRYKIIEKRQSVAFWCNPISGHATLYWYQQILGQGPKLLIQFQNNGVVDDSQLPKDRFSAERLKGVDSTLKIQPAKLEDSAVYLCASSSGQGPGNTIYFGEGSWLTVV.

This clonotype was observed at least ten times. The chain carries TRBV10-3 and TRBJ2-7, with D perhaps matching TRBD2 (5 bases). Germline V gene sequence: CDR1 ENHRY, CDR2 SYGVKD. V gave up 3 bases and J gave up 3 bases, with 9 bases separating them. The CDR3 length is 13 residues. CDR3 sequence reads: CAISDTAGYEQYF. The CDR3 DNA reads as TGTGCCATCAGTGATACGGCGGGCTACGAGCAGTACTTC.

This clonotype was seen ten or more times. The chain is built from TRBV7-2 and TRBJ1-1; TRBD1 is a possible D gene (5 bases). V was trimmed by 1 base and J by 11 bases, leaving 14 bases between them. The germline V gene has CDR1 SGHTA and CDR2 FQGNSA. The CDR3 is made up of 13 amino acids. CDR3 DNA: TGTGCCAGCAGCTTAGAGGGCCCCGGGGGGGCTTTCTTT. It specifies CASSLEGPGGAFF.

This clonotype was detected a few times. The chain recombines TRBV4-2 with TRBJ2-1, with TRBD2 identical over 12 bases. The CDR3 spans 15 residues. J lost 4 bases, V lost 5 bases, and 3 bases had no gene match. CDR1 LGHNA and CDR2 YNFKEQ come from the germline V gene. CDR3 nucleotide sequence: TGTGCCAGCAGCGATGGGACTAGCGGGTACAATGAGCAGTTCTTC. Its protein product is CASSDGTSGYNEQFF.

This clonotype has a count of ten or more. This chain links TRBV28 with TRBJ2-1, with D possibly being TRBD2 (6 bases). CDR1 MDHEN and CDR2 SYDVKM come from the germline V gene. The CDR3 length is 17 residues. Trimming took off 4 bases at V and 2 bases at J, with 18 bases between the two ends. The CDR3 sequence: CASSSTIGRGPYNEQFF. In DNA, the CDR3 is TGTGCCAGCAGTTCCACCATAGGGCGGGGCCCCTACAATGAGCAGTTCTTC.

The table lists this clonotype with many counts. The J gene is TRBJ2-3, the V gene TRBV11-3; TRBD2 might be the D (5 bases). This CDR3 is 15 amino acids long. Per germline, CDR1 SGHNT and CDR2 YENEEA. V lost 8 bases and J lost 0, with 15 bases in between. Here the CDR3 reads CASGLSTTSTDTQYF. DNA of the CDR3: TGTGCCAGCGGACTCTCCACTACAAGCACAGATACGCAGTATTTT.

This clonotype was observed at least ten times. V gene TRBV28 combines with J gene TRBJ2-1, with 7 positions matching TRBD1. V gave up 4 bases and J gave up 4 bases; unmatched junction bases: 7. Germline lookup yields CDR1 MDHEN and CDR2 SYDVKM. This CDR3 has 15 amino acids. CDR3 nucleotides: TGTGCCAGCAGTTCGGGACAGACACGTTACAATGAGCAGTTCTTC. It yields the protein CASSSGQTRYNEQFF. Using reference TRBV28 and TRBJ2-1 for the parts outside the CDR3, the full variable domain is DVKVTQSSRYLVKRTGEKVFLECVQDMDHENMFWYRQDPGLGLRLIYFSYDVKMKEKGDIPEGYSVSREKKERFSLILESASTNQTSMYLCASSSGQTRYNEQFFGPGTRLTVL.

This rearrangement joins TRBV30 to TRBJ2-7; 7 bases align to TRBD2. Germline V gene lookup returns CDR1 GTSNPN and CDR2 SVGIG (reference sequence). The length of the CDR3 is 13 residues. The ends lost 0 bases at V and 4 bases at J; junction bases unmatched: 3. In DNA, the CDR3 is TGTGCCTGGAGTGTAGGGGAGGGGTACGAGCAGTACGTC. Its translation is CAWSVGEGYEQYV.

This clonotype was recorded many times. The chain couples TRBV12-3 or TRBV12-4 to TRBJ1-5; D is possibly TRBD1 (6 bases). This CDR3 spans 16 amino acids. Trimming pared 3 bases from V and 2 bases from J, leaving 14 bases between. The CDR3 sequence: CASSLSGARGNQPQHF. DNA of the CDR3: TGTGCCAGCAGTTTGTCAGGGGCGAGAGGCAATCAGCCCCAGCATTTT.

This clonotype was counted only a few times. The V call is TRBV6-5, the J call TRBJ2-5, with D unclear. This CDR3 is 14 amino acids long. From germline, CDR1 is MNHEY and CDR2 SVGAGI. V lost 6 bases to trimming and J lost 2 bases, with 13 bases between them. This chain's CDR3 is CASSWSRLQETQYF. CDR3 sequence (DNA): TGTGCCAGCAGCTGGAGCAGACTTCAAGAGACCCAGTACTTC.

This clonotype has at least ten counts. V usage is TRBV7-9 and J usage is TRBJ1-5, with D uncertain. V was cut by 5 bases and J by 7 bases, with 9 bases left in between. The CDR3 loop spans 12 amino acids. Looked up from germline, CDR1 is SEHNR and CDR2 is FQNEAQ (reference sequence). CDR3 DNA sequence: TGTGCCAGCAGCCTAGATGGGCAGCCCCAGCATTTT. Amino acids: CASSLDGQPQHF.

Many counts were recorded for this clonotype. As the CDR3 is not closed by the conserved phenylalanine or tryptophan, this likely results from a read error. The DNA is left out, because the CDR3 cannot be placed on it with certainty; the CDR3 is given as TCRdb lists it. The CDR3 protein is CASSLTRTGSTECAL. The V gene is TRBV7-6, the J gene TRBJ1-1; the DNA was not compared with TRBD1, the D call given in the table. The CDR3 numbers 15 amino acids, ends counted. The germline V gene encodes CDR1 SGHVS and CDR2 FNYEAQ.

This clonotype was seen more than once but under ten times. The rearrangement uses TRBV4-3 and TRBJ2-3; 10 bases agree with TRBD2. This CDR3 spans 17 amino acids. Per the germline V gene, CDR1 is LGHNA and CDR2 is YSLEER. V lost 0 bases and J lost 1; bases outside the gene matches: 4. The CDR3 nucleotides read TGCGCCAGCAGCCAAGATTCCGGGACTAGCGGCACAGATACGCAGTATTTT. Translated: CASSQDSGTSGTDTQYF.

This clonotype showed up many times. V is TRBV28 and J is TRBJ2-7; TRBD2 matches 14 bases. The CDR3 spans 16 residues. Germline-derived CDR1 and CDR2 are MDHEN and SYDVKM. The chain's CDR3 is CGSLGLAGGFNYEQYF. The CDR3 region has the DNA TGTGGCTCCCTTGGACTAGCGGGAGGATTTAACTACGAGCAGTACTTC.

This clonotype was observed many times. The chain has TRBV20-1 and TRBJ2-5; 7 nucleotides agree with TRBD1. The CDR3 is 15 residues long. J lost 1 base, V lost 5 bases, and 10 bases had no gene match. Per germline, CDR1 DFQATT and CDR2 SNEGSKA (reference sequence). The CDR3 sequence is CSAQSMDRIQETQYF. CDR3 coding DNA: TGCAGTGCTCAATCGATGGACAGGATCCAAGAGACCCAGTACTTC.

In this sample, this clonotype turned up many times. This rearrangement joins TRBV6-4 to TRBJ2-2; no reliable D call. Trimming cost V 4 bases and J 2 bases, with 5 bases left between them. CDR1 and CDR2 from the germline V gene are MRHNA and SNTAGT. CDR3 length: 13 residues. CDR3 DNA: TGTGCCAGCAGTGTGGACAACACCGGGGAGCTGTTTTTT. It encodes CASSVDNTGELFF.

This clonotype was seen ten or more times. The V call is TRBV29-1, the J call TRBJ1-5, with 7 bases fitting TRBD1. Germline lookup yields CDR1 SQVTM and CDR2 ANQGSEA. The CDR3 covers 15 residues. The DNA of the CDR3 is TGCAGACTAAACTCAGGGACAGATAGCAATCAGCCCCAGCATTTT. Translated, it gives CRLNSGTDSNQPQHF.

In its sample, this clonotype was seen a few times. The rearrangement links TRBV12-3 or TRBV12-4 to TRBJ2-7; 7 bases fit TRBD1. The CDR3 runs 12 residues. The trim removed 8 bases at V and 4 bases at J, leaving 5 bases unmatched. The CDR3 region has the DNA TGTGCCAGCGGGGACAGAAATTACGAGCAGTACTTC. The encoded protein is CASGDRNYEQYF.

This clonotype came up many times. DNA of the CDR3: TGTGCCAGCAGTGACAGGGGCGCAGATACGCAGTATTTT. Protein: CASSDRGADTQYF. J is TRBJ2-3 and V is TRBV7-2, with 8 bases matching TRBD1. The CDR3 contains 13 residues. Germline V gene lookup returns CDR1 SGHTA and CDR2 FQGNSA. V lost 6 bases to trimming and J lost 4 bases; unmatched junction nucleotides: 3.